This record covers a single T cell receptor beta chain. What it binds is unknown. This sample is drawn from a study of response to subunit inactivated influenza vaccine. TCRdb called the RT-PCR reads again in MiXCR, with one record for every CDR3 protein. The data contain under 800,000 distinct CDR3 sequences, around 14% of them singletons. The CDR3 length is 12 residues. V was shortened by 9 bases and J by 3 bases, with 12 bases between the two germline ends. Germline-derived CDR1 and CDR2 are MNHEY and SVGEGT. Study-wide results and limits: It was the authors' suggestion that each seasonal influenza vaccination recruits few new T cells.

Source: PBMCs from blood, taken around 15 days before vaccination. The receptor was isolated from a man over 45 who received an inactivated influenza vaccine. This chain uses TRBV6-2 or TRBV6-3 with TRBJ2-7; maybe TRBD2 (7 bases). The CDR3: CASGGAIYEQYF. The CDR3 nucleotides are TGTGCCAGTGGGGGGGCAATCTACGAGCAGTACTTC.